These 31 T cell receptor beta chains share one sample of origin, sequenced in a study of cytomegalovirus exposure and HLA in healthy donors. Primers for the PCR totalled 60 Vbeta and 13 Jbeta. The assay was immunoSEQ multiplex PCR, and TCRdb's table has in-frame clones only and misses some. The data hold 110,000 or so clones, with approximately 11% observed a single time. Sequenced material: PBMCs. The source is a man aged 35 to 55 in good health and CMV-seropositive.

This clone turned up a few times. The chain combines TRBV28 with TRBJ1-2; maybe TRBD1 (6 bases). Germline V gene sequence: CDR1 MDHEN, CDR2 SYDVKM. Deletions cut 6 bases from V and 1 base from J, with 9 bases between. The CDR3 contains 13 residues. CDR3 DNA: TGTGCCAGCAGAGAGGACAGTAACTATGGCTACACCTTC. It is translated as CASREDSNYGYTF.

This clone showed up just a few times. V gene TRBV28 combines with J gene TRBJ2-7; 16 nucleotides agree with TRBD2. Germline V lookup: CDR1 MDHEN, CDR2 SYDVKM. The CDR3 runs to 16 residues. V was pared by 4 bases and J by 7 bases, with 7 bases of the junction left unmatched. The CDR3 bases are TGTGCCAGCAGTTCCGGGACTAGCGGGAGGGCACTTGAGCAGTACTTC. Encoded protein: CASSSGTSGRALEQYF.

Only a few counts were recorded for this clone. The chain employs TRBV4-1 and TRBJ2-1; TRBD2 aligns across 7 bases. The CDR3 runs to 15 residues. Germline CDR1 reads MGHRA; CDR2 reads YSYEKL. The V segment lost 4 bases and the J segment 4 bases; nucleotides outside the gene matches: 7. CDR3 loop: CASSRSGLSYNEQFF. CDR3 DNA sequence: TGCGCCAGCAGCCGATCGGGACTATCTTACAATGAGCAGTTCTTC.

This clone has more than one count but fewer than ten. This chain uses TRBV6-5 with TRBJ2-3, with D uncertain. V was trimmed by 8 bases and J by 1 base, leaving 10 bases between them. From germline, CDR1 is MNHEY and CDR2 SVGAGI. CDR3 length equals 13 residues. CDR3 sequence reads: CASVYPGTDTQYF. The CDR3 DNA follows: TGTGCCAGCGTTTATCCAGGCACAGATACGCAGTATTTT.

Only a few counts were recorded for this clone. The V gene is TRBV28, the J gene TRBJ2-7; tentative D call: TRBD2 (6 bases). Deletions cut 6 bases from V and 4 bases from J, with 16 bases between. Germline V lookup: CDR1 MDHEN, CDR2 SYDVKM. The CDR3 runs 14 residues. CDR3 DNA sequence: TGTGCCAGCAGATCCGGCGGGAACCCTTACGAGCAGTACTTC. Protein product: CASRSGGNPYEQYF.

The CDR3 loop reads CASSPSRDRGDYGYTF. The CDR3 bases are TGTGCCAGCAGCCCCAGCCGGGACAGGGGTGACTATGGCTACACCTTC. The gene calls are TRBV7-6 and TRBJ1-2, with TRBD1 matching over 10 bases. The CDR3 has 16 residues. The V and J ends lost 5 bases and 3 bases, in that order; junction bases with no gene match: 9. CDR1 and CDR2 from the germline V gene are SGHVS and FNYEAQ.

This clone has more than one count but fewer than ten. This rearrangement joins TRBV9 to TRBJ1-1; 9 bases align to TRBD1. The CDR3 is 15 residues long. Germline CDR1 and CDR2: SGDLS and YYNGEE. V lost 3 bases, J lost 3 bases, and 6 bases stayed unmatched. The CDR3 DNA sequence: TGTGCCAGCAGCGCCTGGGACAGGGTGGACACTGAAGCTTTCTTT. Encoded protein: CASSAWDRVDTEAFF.

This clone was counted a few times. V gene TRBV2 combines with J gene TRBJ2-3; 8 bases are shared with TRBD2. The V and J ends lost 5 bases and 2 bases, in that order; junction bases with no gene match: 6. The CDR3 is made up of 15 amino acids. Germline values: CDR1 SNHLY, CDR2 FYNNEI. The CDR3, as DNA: TGTGCCAGCAGTATATTGACTAGCGCCACAGATACGCAGTATTTT. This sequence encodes CASSILTSATDTQYF.

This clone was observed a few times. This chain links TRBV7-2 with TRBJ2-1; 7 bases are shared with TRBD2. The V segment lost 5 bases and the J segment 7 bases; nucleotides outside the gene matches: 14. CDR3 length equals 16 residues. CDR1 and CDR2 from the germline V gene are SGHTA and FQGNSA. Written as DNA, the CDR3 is TGTGCCAGCAGCCCCCGGACTCTATCGCGGGGGAATGAGCAGTTCTTC. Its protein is CASSPRTLSRGNEQFF. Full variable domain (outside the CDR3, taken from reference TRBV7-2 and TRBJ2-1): GAGVSQSPSNKVTEKGKDVELRCDPISGHTALYWYRQSLGQGLEFLIYFQGNSAPDKSGLPSDRFSAERTGGSVSTLTIQRTQQEDSAVYLCASSPRTLSRGNEQFFGPGTRLTVL.

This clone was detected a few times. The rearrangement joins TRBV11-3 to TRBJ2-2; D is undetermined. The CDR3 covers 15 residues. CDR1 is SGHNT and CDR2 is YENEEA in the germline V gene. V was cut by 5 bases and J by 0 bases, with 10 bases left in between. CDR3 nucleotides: TGTGCCAGCAGCCCCGGGTTCTCGAACACCGGGGAGCTGTTTTTT. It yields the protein CASSPGFSNTGELFF.

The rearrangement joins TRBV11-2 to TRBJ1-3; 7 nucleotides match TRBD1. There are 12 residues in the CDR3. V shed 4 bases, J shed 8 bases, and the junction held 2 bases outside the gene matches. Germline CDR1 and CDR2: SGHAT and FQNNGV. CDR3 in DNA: TGTGCCAGCAGCTCACAGGGGTACACCATATATTTT. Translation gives CASSSQGYTIYF.

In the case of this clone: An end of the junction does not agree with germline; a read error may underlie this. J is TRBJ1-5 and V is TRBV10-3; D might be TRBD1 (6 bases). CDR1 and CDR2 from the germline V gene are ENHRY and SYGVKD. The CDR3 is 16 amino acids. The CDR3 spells CAISESWSGDNQPQNF. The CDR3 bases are TGTGCCATCAGTGAGTCGTGGTCAGGGGATAATCAGCCCCAGAATTTT.

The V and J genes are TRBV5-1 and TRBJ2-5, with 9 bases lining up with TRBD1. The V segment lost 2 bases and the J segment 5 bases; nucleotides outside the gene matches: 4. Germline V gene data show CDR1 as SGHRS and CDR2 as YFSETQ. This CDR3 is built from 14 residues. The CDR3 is CASSFRQGDETQYF. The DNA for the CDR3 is TGCGCCAGCAGCTTTAGACAGGGGGATGAGACCCAGTACTTC.

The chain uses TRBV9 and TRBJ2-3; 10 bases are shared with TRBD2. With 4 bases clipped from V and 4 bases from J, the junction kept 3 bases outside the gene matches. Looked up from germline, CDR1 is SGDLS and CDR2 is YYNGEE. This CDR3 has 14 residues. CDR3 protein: CASSRAGGSDTQYF. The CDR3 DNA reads TGTGCCAGCAGCCGAGCGGGAGGGTCAGATACGCAGTATTTT.

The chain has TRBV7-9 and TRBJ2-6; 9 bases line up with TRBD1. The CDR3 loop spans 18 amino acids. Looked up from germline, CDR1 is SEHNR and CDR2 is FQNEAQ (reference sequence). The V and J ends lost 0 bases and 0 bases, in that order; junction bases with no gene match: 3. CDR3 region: CASSLAQGAISGANVLTF. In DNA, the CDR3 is TGTGCCAGCAGCTTAGCACAGGGGGCTATCTCTGGGGCCAACGTCCTGACTTTC.

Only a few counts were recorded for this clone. CDR3 nucleotides: TGTGCCAGCAGTTCGACCGGGACTAGCGGGAGCTACGAGCAGTACTTC. This encodes CASSSTGTSGSYEQYF. The chain carries TRBV28 and TRBJ2-7, with TRBD2 matching over 14 bases. Germline CDR1 and CDR2: MDHEN and SYDVKM. V lost 4 bases and J lost 3; bases outside the gene matches: 5. This CDR3 spans 16 amino acids.

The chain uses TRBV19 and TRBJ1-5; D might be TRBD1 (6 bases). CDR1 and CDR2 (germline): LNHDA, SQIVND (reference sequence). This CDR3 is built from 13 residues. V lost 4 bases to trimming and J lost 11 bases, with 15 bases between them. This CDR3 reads CASSTPTGITQHF. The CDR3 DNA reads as TGTGCCAGTAGTACCCCGACAGGAATCACCCAGCATTTT.

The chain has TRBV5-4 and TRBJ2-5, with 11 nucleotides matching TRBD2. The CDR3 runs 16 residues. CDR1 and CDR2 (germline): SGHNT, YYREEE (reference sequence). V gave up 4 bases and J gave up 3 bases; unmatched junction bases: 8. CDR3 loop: CASSQITSGSEETQYF. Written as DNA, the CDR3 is TGTGCCAGCAGCCAAATTACTAGCGGGAGTGAAGAGACCCAGTACTTC.

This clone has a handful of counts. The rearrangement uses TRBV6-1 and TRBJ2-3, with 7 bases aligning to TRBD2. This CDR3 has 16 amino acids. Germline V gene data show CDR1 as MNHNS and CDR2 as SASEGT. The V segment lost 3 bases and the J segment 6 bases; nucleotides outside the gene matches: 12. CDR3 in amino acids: CASSDRVVGGPDTQYF. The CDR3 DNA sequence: TGTGCCAGCAGTGACAGGGTGGTGGGAGGGCCCGATACGCAGTATTTT.

CDR3 in amino acids: CASSFSSPTDTQYF. For the CDR3, the DNA is TGTGCCAGCAGTTTTAGTTCCCCCACAGATACGCAGTATTTT. The chain uses TRBV27 and TRBJ2-3; no reliable D call. The V end was cut by 3 bases, the J end by 2 bases, with 9 bases between. This CDR3 region has 14 residues. The germline V gene has CDR1 MNHEY and CDR2 SMNVEV (reference sequence).

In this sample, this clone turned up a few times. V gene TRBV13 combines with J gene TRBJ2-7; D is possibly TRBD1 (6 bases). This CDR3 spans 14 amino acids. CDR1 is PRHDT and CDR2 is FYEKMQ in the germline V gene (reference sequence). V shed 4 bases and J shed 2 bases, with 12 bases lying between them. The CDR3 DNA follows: TGTGCCAGCAGCTACGACAGGTCCACCTACGAGCAGTACTTC. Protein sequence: CASSYDRSTYEQYF.

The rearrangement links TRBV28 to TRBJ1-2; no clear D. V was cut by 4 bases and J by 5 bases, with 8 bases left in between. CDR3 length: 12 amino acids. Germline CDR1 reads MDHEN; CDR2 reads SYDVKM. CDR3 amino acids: CASSSTIYGYTF. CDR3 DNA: TGTGCCAGCAGTTCGACAATATATGGCTACACCTTC.

CDR3 in DNA: TGTGCCAGCAGCTTAGGTAAAGAGACAAGGAACACCGGGGAGCTGTTTTTT. Its protein product is CASSLGKETRNTGELFF. The chain uses TRBV11-3 and TRBJ2-2; D uncertain. This CDR3 spans 17 amino acids. Germline loops: CDR1 SGHNT, CDR2 YENEEA. The V end was cut by 1 base, the J end by 1 base, with 13 bases between. Variable domain in full (rest from reference TRBV11-3 and TRBJ2-2): EAGVVQSPRYKIIEKKQPVAFWCNPISGHNTLYWYLQNLGQGPELLIRYENEEAVDDSQLPKDRFSAERLKGVDSTLKIQPAELGDSAVYLCASSLGKETRNTGELFFGEGSRLTVL.

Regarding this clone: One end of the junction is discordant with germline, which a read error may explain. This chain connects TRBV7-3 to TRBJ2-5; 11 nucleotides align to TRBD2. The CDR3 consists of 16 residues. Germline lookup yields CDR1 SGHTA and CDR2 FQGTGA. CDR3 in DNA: TGCGCCAGCAGCCAAGACGCCGGGACTAGCGGCCGACGGGAGTACTTC. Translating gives CASSQDAGTSGRREYF.

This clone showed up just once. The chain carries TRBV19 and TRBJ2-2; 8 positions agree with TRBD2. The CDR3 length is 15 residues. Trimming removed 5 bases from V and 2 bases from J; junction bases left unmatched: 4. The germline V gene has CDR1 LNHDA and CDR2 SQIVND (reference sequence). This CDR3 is CASSLSGGNTGELFF. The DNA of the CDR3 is TGTGCCAGTAGTTTGAGCGGGGGTAACACCGGGGAGCTGTTTTTT.

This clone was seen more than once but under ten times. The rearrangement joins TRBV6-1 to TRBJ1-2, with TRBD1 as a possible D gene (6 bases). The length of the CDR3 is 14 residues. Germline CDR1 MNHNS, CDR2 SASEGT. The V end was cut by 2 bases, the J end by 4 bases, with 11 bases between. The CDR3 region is CASSESTGLYGYTF. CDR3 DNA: TGTGCCAGCAGTGAATCCACAGGGCTCTATGGCTACACCTTC.

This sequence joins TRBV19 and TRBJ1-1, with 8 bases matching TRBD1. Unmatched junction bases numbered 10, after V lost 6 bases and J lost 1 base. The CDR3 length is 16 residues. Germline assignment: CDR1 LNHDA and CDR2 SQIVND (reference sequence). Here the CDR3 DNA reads TGTGCCAGTAGCGCGACAGGGGTAATGGGGAACACTGAAGCTTTCTTT. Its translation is CASSATGVMGNTEAFF.

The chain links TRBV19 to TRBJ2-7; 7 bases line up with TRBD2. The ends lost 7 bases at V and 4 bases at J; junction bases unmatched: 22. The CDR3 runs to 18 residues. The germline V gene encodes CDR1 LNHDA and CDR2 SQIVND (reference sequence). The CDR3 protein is CASTENRLAYRSAYEQYF. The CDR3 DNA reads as TGTGCCAGTACAGAGAATAGACTAGCCTACCGTTCTGCGTACGAGCAGTACTTC.

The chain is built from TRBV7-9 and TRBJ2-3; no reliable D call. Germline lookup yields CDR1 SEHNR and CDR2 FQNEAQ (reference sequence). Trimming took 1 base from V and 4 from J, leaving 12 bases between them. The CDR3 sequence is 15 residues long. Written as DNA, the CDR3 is TGTGCCAGCAGCTTAGTAGCCACCTCCTCAGATACGCAGTATTTT. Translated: CASSLVATSSDTQYF.

CDR3 sequence (DNA): TGCGCCAGCAGCGCTCCGGGGGGAGGGGGCGGGGAGCTGTTTTTT. Translation gives CASSAPGGGGGELFF. The chain links TRBV4-1 to TRBJ2-2; possible D gene TRBD2, 7 bases. Trimming cost V 5 bases and J 7 bases, with 17 bases left between them. In germline, CDR1 is MGHRA, CDR2 YSYEKL. The CDR3 runs 15 residues.

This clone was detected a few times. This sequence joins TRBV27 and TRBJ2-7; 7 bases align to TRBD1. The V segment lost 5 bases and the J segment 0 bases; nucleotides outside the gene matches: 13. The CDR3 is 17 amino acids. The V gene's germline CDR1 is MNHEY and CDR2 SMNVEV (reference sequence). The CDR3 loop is CASSPLQGTRLSYEQYF. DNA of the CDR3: TGTGCCAGCAGTCCCCTACAGGGGACGCGCCTCTCCTACGAGCAGTACTTC.